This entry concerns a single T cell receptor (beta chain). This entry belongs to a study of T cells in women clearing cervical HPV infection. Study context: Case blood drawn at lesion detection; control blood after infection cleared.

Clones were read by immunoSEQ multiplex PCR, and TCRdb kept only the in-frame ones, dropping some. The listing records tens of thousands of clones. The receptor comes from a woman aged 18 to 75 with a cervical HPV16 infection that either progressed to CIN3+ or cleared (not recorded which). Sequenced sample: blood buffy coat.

The CDR3: CASSSQGRGSTDTQYF. CDR3 DNA, as far as it was read: TGTGCCAGCAGTTCTCAAGGGCGGGGCAGCACAGATACG. V gene TRBV7-8 combines with J gene TRBJ2-3, with D tentatively TRBD2 (6 bases). The read ends 3 residues shy of where the CDR3 ends; the end is completed using the germline J gene. Looked up from germline, CDR1 is SGHVS and CDR2 is FQNEAQ. This CDR3 has 16 residues. V was clipped by 6 bases and J by 0 bases, with 16 bases between them.